What follows is one TCR beta chain and its context. The data originate from a study of blood T cell repertoires in COVID-19. Study information: Specimens from acute and convalescent COVID-19 originated in the United States, Italy and Spain. T cells, B-cell-depleted T cells, or PBMCs supplied cDNA or gDNA.

Participants came from fewer than 25 US areas, aged about 18 to 95 years. Participant reports of clinical history set cohort assignment. The assay was immunoSEQ multiplex PCR, and TCRdb's table has in-frame clones only and misses some. Of approximately 350,000 clones listed, approximately 90% are singletons. This CDR3 region has 14 residues. Germline values: CDR1 SGDLS, CDR2 YYNGEE. Trimming removed 0 bases at V and 1 base at J, with 8 bases between. The source is a man younger than 35 who had recovered from COVID-19. The sequenced sample was PBMCs or T cells enriched from blood (not recorded which). This rearrangement joins TRBV9 to TRBJ2-7, with D tentatively TRBD2 (5 bases). The CDR3 coding sequence is TGTGCCAGCAGCGTAGTCGGGGAATCCTACGAGCAGTACTTC. Amino acids: CASSVVGESYEQYF.